This T cell receptor (beta chain) was sequenced during a study of T cell repertoires in cytomegalovirus infection (dated by TCRdb to about 2019). Looking at the study overall: Alongside well-studied HLA-B-restricted epitopes, the peptide stimulations were aimed at recently identified HLA-C-restricted CMV epitopes, whose presentation resists viral immunomodulation. Because public TCR beta signatures pointed to carriage of CMV infection together with the matching HLA type, the HLA type of each donor mattered for the analysis. The full study reports these points: In both this cohort and an independent cohort of several hundred donors, the cumulative frequency of public TCR beta family members distinguished carriers of CMV infection plus the relevant HLA type. The ex vivo response was dominated by HLA-C-restricted CMV-specific TCR beta clonotypes, which also provided the single most frequent clonotype in two of eight donors.

This clonotype showed up many times. What this receptor recognizes is not known. Base qualities are missing; no much larger clone stands one base away. The sequencer was an Illumina HiSeq 1500. The public reads were reanalyzed by TCRdb: fastp trimming at Q25, MiXCR alignment, in-frame beta chains only. Duplicate CDR3 protein sequences are folded into a single record with the most common DNA and genes. This sample is represented by almost 90,000 distinct CDR3 sequences; about 31% of them were singletons. The ten largest account for approximately 71% of the sample. In light of the paper, this sample's treatment or condition label describes: in vitro stimulation with specific CMV peptide epitopes to enrich CMV-specific T cells. V lost 5 bases and J lost 4 bases; the stretch between them is 9 bases long. According to the germline V gene, CDR1 reads ENHRY and CDR2 reads SYGVKD. Measured from the cysteine to the phenylalanine, the CDR3 is 14 residues long. The retained sequence is limited to the CDR3, 42 bases, with the frame set at the first base.

The sequence derives from a human donor in good health (CMV status not recorded). Some clones in this sample may be carry-over from other donors' samples. Specimen: CD8+ T cells from cultured PBMCs, collected from culture after CMV antigen stimulation. The chain is made from TRBV10-3 and TRBJ2-6; the D element could tentatively be TRBD1 or TRBD2, as 5 bases agree for each. The CDR3 region reads CAISRDPGANVLTF. DNA sequence: TGTGCCATCAGTCGGGACCCAGGGGCCAACGTCCTGACTTTC.